These 7 T cell receptor beta chains came from one sample sequenced in a study of T cells in Graves' hyperthyroidism and ophthalmopathy (dated by TCRdb to about 2019). Library construction relied on multiplex PCR. Data came from an Illumina HiSeq 2000. The TCR beta CDR3 regions were amplified from the RNA transcripts. The first round of RT-PCR for the TCR CDR3 was performed with the HTBI primer set and the Qiagen OneStep RT-PCR kit. TCRdb reran the public reads through fastp at Q25 and MiXCR, keeping productive beta chains. Each entry merges the rows of one CDR3 protein and shows their most common DNA and genes. The table for this sample lists around 300,000 distinct CDR3 sequences; roughly 14% of them were counted only once. The leading ten clones occupy approximately 8.6% of the sample. The sample consisted of blood. All receptors derive from a woman aged 30 to 39 with Graves' hyperthyroidism that later progressed to Graves' ophthalmopathy.

This clonotype was observed at least ten times. The chain joins TRBV27 to TRBJ2-7; D is unresolved. This CDR3 has 15 residues. The V gene's germline CDR1 is MNHEY and CDR2 SMNVEV (reference sequence). The germline V and J ends were trimmed by 8 bases and 0 bases, with 17 bases remaining between them. The CDR3 coding sequence is TGTGCCAGCGGTGACTGGAGTAGGAGCTCCTACGAGCAGTACTTC. Encoded protein: CASGDWSRSSYEQYF.

The J gene is TRBJ2-1, the V gene TRBV19; 10 bases are shared with TRBD2. This CDR3 has 14 amino acids. The germline CDR1 and CDR2 sequences are LNHDA and SQIVND (reference sequence). Trimming removed 9 bases from V and 7 bases from J; junction bases left unmatched: 9. CDR3 DNA: TGTGCCAGCATGGTCGCTAGCGGGAGAAATGAGCAGTTCTTC. Its translation: CASMVASGRNEQFF.

This clonotype has at least ten counts. This chain joins TRBV7-9 and TRBJ2-2; D perhaps matches TRBD2 (5 bases). The CDR3 consists of 14 residues. Germline assignment: CDR1 SEHNR and CDR2 FQNEAQ (reference sequence). With 1 base removed from V and 3 bases from J, the gap between germline ends came to 6 bases. The CDR3 is CASSLEGDTGELFF. DNA for the CDR3: TGTGCCAGCAGCTTAGAGGGAGACACCGGGGAGCTGTTTTTT.

This clonotype showed up just a few times. The genes are TRBV30 and TRBJ2-7, with 8 nucleotides matching TRBD1. Germline CDR1 reads GTSNPN; CDR2 reads SVGIG (reference sequence). J was trimmed by 1 base and V by 3 bases; bases with no gene match: 8. The CDR3 is made up of 15 amino acids. This CDR3 is CAWRPPGGSSYEQYF. The CDR3 DNA reads as TGTGCCTGGAGGCCCCCAGGGGGCAGTTCCTACGAGCAGTACTTC.

Ten or more counts support this clonotype. The V and J genes are TRBV2 and TRBJ1-5; D not certain. V shed 2 bases and J shed 9 bases, with 14 bases lying between them. This CDR3 is built from 14 residues. From germline, CDR1 is SNHLY and CDR2 FYNNEI. In DNA, the CDR3 is TGTGCCAGCAGTGAAAAGGCAGATTGGTCGCCCCAGCATTTT. As protein: CASSEKADWSPQHF.

This clonotype was counted at least ten times. The chain joins TRBV7-2 to TRBJ2-4; D is tentatively TRBD1 or TRBD2 (5 bases each). Germline-derived CDR1 and CDR2 are SGHTA and FQGNSA. The CDR3 length is 13 residues. V lost 5 bases, J lost 11 bases, and 16 bases lay in between. CDR3 sequence reads: CASSRDRRFFQYF. Written as DNA, the CDR3 is TGTGCCAGCAGCAGGGACCGTCGTTTTTTTCAGTACTTC.

This clonotype was found many times. The V and J genes are TRBV6-1 and TRBJ2-2, with TRBD2 identical over 9 bases. V shed 7 bases and J 5 bases; nucleotides not matched to a gene: 5. Germline-derived CDR1 and CDR2 are MNHNS and SASEGT. There are 14 residues in the CDR3. The DNA of the CDR3 is TGTGCCAGCAAAAAAGCGGGAGGAACCGGGGAGCTGTTTTTT. It translates to CASKKAGGTGELFF.